Listed below are T cell receptor beta chains from one sample, sequenced in a study of T cell changes during pregnancy in multiple sclerosis. The repertoire was sequenced with immunoSEQ multiplex PCR; TCRdb's copy has only in-frame clones and lacks some. The sample has about 70,000 clones, just over 90% seen once; the top ten hold roughly 1.2%. Sample: peripheral blood, taken in the third trimester of pregnancy. Every receptor here comes from a female donor with multiple sclerosis, enrolled in a pregnancy study. CDR3s include the opening cysteine and the closing phenylalanine or tryptophan. D genes are given only for firm matches. Size tells how often a clone was seen (once, few, many) or the class of an expanded clone, and some rows leave it out.

len | abundance | j_gene | d_gene | v_gene | CDR3nt | CDR3aa
14 | NA | TRBJ2-2 | NA | TRBV6-7 | TGTGCCAGCAGTGGCAGACAGAACACCGGGGAGCTGTTTTTT | CASSGRQNTGELFF
16 | NA | TRBJ2-3 | TRBD2 | TRBV10-2 | TGCGCCAGCAGTTCTCCCCTAGCGGGAGGTACAGATACGCAGTATTTT | CASSSPLAGGTDTQYF
16 | few | TRBJ1-3 | NA | TRBV5-1 | TGCGCCAGCAGCTTAACCGGGGACACCTCTGGAAACACCATATATTTT | CASSLTGDTSGNTIYF
15 | NA | TRBJ2-2 | NA | TRBV5-1 | TGCGCCAGCAGCTTGGGGCTGTTAAACACCGGGGAGCTGTTTTTT | CASSLGLLNTGELFF
14 | NA | TRBJ2-3 | TRBD1 | TRBV6-5 | TGTGCCAGCAGCAGACAGGGAACCACAGATACGCAGTATTTT | CASSRQGTTDTQYF
22 | NA | TRBJ2-6 | NA | TRBV19 | TGTGCCAGTAGTCTATTTCCCAGGGGAGGGGGAAAAAAGAGCTCTGGGGCCAACGTCCTGACTTTC | CASSLFPRGGGKKSSGANVLTF
17 | NA | TRBJ2-4 | NA | TRBV18 | TGTGCCAGCTCACCACCGGGGCAGTATGAAGCCAAAAACATTCAGTACTTC | CASSPPGQYEAKNIQYF
15 | NA | TRBJ2-7 | TRBD2 | TRBV18 | TGTGCCAGCTCAAATGGACTAGCGGGACTCTACGAGCAGTACTTC | CASSNGLAGLYEQYF
12 | NA | TRBJ1-2 | NA | TRBV6-1 | TGTGCCAGCAGTGAACGGGGGGCTGGCTACACCTTC | CASSERGAGYTF
13 | NA | TRBJ2-7 | TRBD1 | TRBV5-1 | TGCGCCAGCAGCGGGGGGACAGGCAGTGAGCAGTACTTC | CASSGGTGSEQYF
19 | NA | TRBJ2-3 | TRBD2 | TRBV5-5 | TGTGCCAGCAGCGTAGAACCGGGACTAGCGGGAGGGCCCACAGATACGCAGTATTTT | CASSVEPGLAGGPTDTQYF
15 | once | TRBJ2-7 | TRBD1 | TRBV5-1 | TGCGCCAGCAGCTTGGTCAGACAGGGGCATACCGAGCAGTACTTC | CASSLVRQGHTEQYF
16 | once | TRBJ2-3 | NA | TRBV5-1 | TGCGCCAGCAGCTTGTTAGAGGAGGGAGGCACAGATACGCAGTATTTT | CASSLLEEGGTDTQYF
14 | NA | TRBJ2-3 | NA | TRBV29-1 | TGCAGCGTTGGTGGGGGCAAAGCCACAGATACGCAGTATTTT | CSVGGGKATDTQYF
11 | NA | TRBJ2-3 | NA | TRBV28 | TGTGCCAGCAGAGCGAGGGATACGCAGTATTTT | CASRARDTQYF
15 | NA | TRBJ2-1 | NA | TRBV7-2 | TGTGCCAGCAGCTCCAGGGGCCCCCCTTACAATGAGCAGTTCTTC | CASSSRGPPYNEQFF
17 | NA | TRBJ1-1 | TRBD1 | TRBV27 | TGTGCCAGCAGACTCGGGACAGGGGTTTTAGGGAACACTGAAGCTTTCTTT | CASRLGTGVLGNTEAFF
15 | NA | TRBJ2-7 | NA | TRBV9 | TGTGCCAGCAGCGTAGAGGCAGGGGAAGGCTACGAGCAGTACTTC | CASSVEAGEGYEQYF
16 | NA | TRBJ2-2 | TRBD2 | TRBV2 | TGTGCCAGCAGTCCCAGGGCTAGCGGGAACACCGGGGAGCTGTTTTTT | CASSPRASGNTGELFF
14 | NA | TRBJ2-1 | TRBD1 | TRBV19 | TGTGCCAGTAGCGCCGGGACAGGGCTCAATGAGCAGTTCTTC | CASSAGTGLNEQFF
16 | NA | TRBJ1-3 | NA | TRBV9 | TGTGCCAGCAGCAACGCCGACAGGAATTCTGGAAACACCATATATTTT | CASSNADRNSGNTIYF
18 | NA | TRBJ2-1 | NA | TRBV7-5 | TGTGCCAGAAGCTTATCGACGGCGGGAGGTAGCTCCTACAATGAGCAGTTCTTC | CARSLSTAGGSSYNEQFF